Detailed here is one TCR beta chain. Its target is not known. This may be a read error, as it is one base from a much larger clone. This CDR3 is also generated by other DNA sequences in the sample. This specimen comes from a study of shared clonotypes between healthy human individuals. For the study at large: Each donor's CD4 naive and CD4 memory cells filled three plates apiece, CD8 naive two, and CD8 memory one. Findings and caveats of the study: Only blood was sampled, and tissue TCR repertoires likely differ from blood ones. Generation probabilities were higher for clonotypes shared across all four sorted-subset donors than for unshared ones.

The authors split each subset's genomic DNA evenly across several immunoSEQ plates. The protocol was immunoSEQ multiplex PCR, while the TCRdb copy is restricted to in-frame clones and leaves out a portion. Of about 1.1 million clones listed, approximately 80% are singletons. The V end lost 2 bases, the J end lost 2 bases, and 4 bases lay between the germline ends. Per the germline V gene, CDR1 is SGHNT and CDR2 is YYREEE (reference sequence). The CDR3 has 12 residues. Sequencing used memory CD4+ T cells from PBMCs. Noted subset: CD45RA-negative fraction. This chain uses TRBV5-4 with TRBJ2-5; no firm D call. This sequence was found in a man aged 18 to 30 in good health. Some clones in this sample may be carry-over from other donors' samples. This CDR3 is CASSLAQETQYF. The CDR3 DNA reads TGTGCCAGCAGCTTAGCGCAAGAGACCCAGTACTTC.